This TCR beta chain was sequenced during a study of T cells in Graves' hyperthyroidism and ophthalmopathy. Turning to the study itself: Initial diagnosis, before any treatment, was when peripheral blood was collected.

Trimming took off 5 bases at V and 5 bases at J, with 17 bases between the two ends. The germline CDR1 and CDR2 sequences are MGHRA and YSYEKL. This CDR3 contains 15 residues. The source material, RNA transcripts, was used to amplify TCR beta CDR3 regions. HTBI primers were the set used in a first-round RT-PCR of the TCR CDR3. TCRdb re-analysed the multiplex PCR reads in MiXCR, keeping a single row per CDR3 protein. The data show approximately 270,000 distinct CDR3 sequences, with more than 12% seen just once and about an eighth held by the top ten. General study findings and limits: Blood also contained most expanded thyroid clonotypes above 0.001.

This clonotype occurred many times. Its antigen remains unknown. This clonotype was sampled from a woman aged 40 to 50 with Graves' hyperthyroidism that later progressed to Graves' ophthalmopathy. The sequencing sample was made of blood. J is TRBJ2-3 and V is TRBV4-1; D not certain. The CDR3 spells CASSTRVFERDTQYF. In nucleotides, the CDR3 is TGCGCCAGCAGCACGCGTGTGTTTGAGAGAGATACGCAGTATTTT.